Listed below are T cell receptor beta chains from one sample, sequenced in a study of Tregs in tolerant kidney transplant recipients. Here immunoSEQ multiplex PCR was the method, and the copy in TCRdb shows in-frame clones only, minus some. The data show some 64,000 clones, 95% to 98% seen once. The specimen comprised Tregs from blood, sampled before the transplant. The receptors shown here come from a human donor who received a combined kidney and bone marrow transplant. The CDR3 runs from the conserved cysteine through the conserved F or W. The D gene is left open where the match is weak. Size is omitted from some rows. Given values are once, few, many or a class for expanded clones.

d_gene: TRBD1
len: 14
v_gene: TRBV10-3
j_gene: TRBJ2-7
abundance: -
CDR3aa: CAISTGQEFYEQYF
CDR3nt: TGTGCCATCAGCACGGGACAGGAGTTCTACGAGCAGTACTTC

d_gene: TRBD2
len: 16
v_gene: TRBV9
j_gene: TRBJ2-1
abundance: -
CDR3aa: CASSPGGSGGYNEQFF
CDR3nt: TGTGCCAGCAGCCCAGGGGGTAGCGGGGGGTACAATGAGCAGTTCTTC

d_gene: TRBD1
len: 15
v_gene: TRBV28
j_gene: TRBJ2-7
abundance: -
CDR3aa: CASSLPTGGSREQYF
CDR3nt: TGTGCCAGCAGTTTACCCACAGGGGGCTCTAGGGAGCAGTACTTC

d_gene: TRBD2
len: 15
v_gene: TRBV7-2
j_gene: TRBJ2-3
abundance: -
CDR3aa: CASNNGSGGAVTQYF
CDR3nt: TGTGCCAGCAACAATGGGAGCGGGGGGGCTGTTACGCAGTATTTT

d_gene: -
len: 13
v_gene: TRBV5-4
j_gene: TRBJ2-7
abundance: -
CDR3aa: CASRGGNSYEQYF
CDR3nt: TGTGCCAGCAGGGGAGGAAACTCCTACGAGCAGTACTTC

d_gene: -
len: 13
v_gene: TRBV7-9
j_gene: TRBJ2-3
abundance: -
CDR3aa: CASSSLASDTQYF
CDR3nt: TGTGCCAGCAGCTCCCTAGCGTCAGATACGCAGTATTTT

d_gene: -
len: 12
v_gene: TRBV10-3
j_gene: TRBJ2-7
abundance: -
CDR3aa: CAHAQGPHEQYF
CDR3nt: TGTGCCCATGCGCAGGGGCCCCACGAGCAGTACTTC

d_gene: -
len: 14
v_gene: TRBV6-5
j_gene: TRBJ1-6
abundance: few
CDR3aa: CASSPGIYNSPLHF
CDR3nt: TGTGCCAGCAGTCCCGGGATTTATAATTCACCCCTCCACTTT

d_gene: -
len: 13
v_gene: TRBV10-3
j_gene: TRBJ2-7
abundance: -
CDR3aa: CAIGGTVSYEQYF
CDR3nt: TGTGCCATCGGAGGGACAGTTTCTTACGAGCAGTACTTC

d_gene: TRBD1
len: 11
v_gene: TRBV20-1
j_gene: TRBJ2-7
abundance: -
CDR3aa: CSAGQGGEQYF
CDR3nt: TGCAGTGCGGGACAGGGCGGCGAGCAGTACTTC

d_gene: -
len: 17
v_gene: TRBV7-2
j_gene: TRBJ2-7
abundance: -
CDR3aa: CASSLQGGGALSYEQYF
CDR3nt: TGTGCCAGCAGCTTACAAGGTGGCGGGGCGCTGTCCTACGAGCAGTACTTC

d_gene: -
len: 13
v_gene: TRBV4-3
j_gene: TRBJ2-6
abundance: -
CDR3aa: CASSQEGGHLPTF
CDR3nt: TGCGCCAGCAGCCAAGAAGGGGGACACCTTCCGACTTTC

d_gene: -
len: 13
v_gene: TRBV7-3
j_gene: TRBJ2-3
abundance: -
CDR3aa: CASSPLGPDTQYF
CDR3nt: TGTGCCAGCAGCCCATTGGGGCCAGATACGCAGTATTTT

d_gene: -
len: 14
v_gene: TRBV15
j_gene: TRBJ1-2
abundance: -
CDR3aa: CATSRDLGLYGYTF
CDR3nt: TGTGCCACCAGCAGAGATTTGGGACTCTATGGCTACACCTTC

d_gene: TRBD1
len: 16
v_gene: TRBV4-2
j_gene: TRBJ1-1
abundance: -
CDR3aa: CASSQPLGQGITEAFF
CDR3nt: TGTGCCAGCAGCCAACCCTTGGGACAGGGTATTACTGAAGCTTTCTTT

d_gene: -
len: 13
v_gene: TRBV11-2
j_gene: TRBJ1-1
abundance: -
CDR3aa: CASSLRLGSEAFF
CDR3nt: TGTGCCAGCAGCCTGAGACTTGGCAGTGAAGCTTTCTTT